This T cell receptor beta chain was profiled in a study of blood T cell repertoires in COVID-19. Study context: Italy, Spain and the United States were the sources of the convalescent and acute COVID-19 samples.

This CDR3 has 16 amino acids. CDR1 and CDR2 from the germline V gene are SGDLS and YYNGEE. V shed 4 bases and J shed 4 bases, with 17 bases lying between them. In the authors' workflow: For nucleated cells, counts were estimated from reference gene primer amplification. The protocol was immunoSEQ multiplex PCR, while the TCRdb copy is restricted to in-frame clones and leaves out a portion. Clone size and the V and J calls come from that table; the DNA yielded D and trimming. Among about 140,000 clones, 87% were seen once, and the ten largest hold about 5%. Material: peripheral blood. This receptor was identified in a human donor in a cohort sampled during active COVID-19. The chain uses TRBV9 and TRBJ1-4; possibly TRBD1 for D (6 bases). The CDR3 coding sequence is TGTGCCAGCAGCCCATCCGCGGGGGGCGTTAATGAAAAACTGTTTTTT. Protein product: CASSPSAGGVNEKLFF. The whole variable domain, filled in from reference TRBV9 and TRBJ1-4, reads DSGVTQTPKHLITATGQRVTLRCSPRSGDLSVYWYQQSLDQGLQFLIQYYNGEERAKGNILERFSAQQFPDLHSELNLSSLELGDSALYFCASSPSAGGVNEKLFFGSGTQLSVL.